The rows below give T cell receptor beta chains drawn from one sample of a study of blood T cell dynamics during melanoma immunotherapy. Clones were sequenced by immunoSEQ multiplex PCR, and TCRdb holds only the in-frame ones, with some missing. The top ten clones hold about 8.6% of a sample with hundreds of clones, around 94% of them seen once. Specimen: naive CD8+ T cells from blood, collected from a patient treated with checkpoint blockade. Receptors were obtained from a human donor with melanoma. The CDR3 runs from the conserved cysteine through the conserved F or W. A D gene is named only where the DNA matches it firmly.

length: 15
J: TRBJ2-3
D: TRBD2
V: TRBV2
CDR3: CASSEAGGPPGTQYF

length: 18
J: TRBJ2-6
D: .
V: TRBV21-1
CDR3: CASSPTGAKSSGANVLTF

length: 18
J: TRBJ2-3
D: TRBD2
V: TRBV28
CDR3: CASSFGLAGGQITDTQYF

length: 20
J: TRBJ2-1
D: .
V: TRBV7-8
CDR3: CASSLESIGTYGKGDNEQFF

length: 15
J: TRBJ2-1
D: .
V: TRBV7-3
CDR3: CASSLSSGPYNEQFF

length: 15
J: TRBJ2-1
D: TRBD1
V: TRBV27
CDR3: CASSLILGQGNEQFF

length: 14
J: TRBJ1-3
D: .
V: TRBV10-1
CDR3: CASRGRSSGNTIYF

length: 20
J: TRBJ1-2
D: TRBD1
V: TRBV4-1
CDR3: CASSQERQGASGALNYGYTF

length: 16
J: TRBJ2-1
D: .
V: TRBV6-1
CDR3: CASSEIPGGSYNEQFF

length: 17
J: TRBJ2-6
D: TRBD1
V: TRBV11-3
CDR3: CASSVRTGGSGANVLTF

length: 14
J: TRBJ1-1
D: .
V: TRBV11-3
CDR3: CASSSTRDSTEAFF

length: 13
J: TRBJ1-1
D: .
V: TRBV5-6
CDR3: CASSLARRAEAFF

length: 16
J: .
D: TRBD2
V: TRBV27
CDR3: CASSLSRGDLSYEQYF

length: 20
J: TRBJ2-2
D: .
V: TRBV7-8
CDR3: CASSLSWGATSRWGTGELFF

length: 17
J: TRBJ2-7
D: TRBD1
V: TRBV2
CDR3: CASSEAGSGTGYDEQYF

length: 14
J: TRBJ2-7
D: .
V: TRBV6-1
CDR3: CASSEVGLSYEQYF

length: 15
J: TRBJ1-4
D: .
V: TRBV9
CDR3: CASSDYRATNEKLFF

length: 15
J: TRBJ1-2
D: TRBD1
V: TRBV5-5
CDR3: CASSVDRSNYYGYTF

length: 14
J: TRBJ2-3
D: .
V: TRBV10-1
CDR3: CASSWVAVTDTQYF

length: 13
J: TRBJ2-1
D: .
V: TRBV27
CDR3: CASSLVGGVEQFF

length: 13
J: TRBJ2-7
D: .
V: TRBV2
CDR3: CASLPSGSYEQYF

length: 13
J: TRBJ1-1
D: .
V: TRBV10-1
CDR3: CASSGQRYTEAFF

length: 14
J: TRBJ2-7
D: .
V: TRBV11-2
CDR3: CASSSTATGPQAYF

length: 14
J: TRBJ2-2
D: .
V: TRBV28
CDR3: CASSFAGSAGELFF

length: 12
J: TRBJ2-7
D: .
V: TRBV14
CDR3: CASSQALYEQYF

length: 14
J: TRBJ2-7
D: .
V: TRBV9
CDR3: CASSVSGVDYEQYF

length: 14
J: TRBJ1-6
D: .
V: TRBV6-5
CDR3: CASGGGLNNSPLHF

length: 15
J: TRBJ1-2
D: TRBD1
V: TRBV13
CDR3: CASSLSGTATNGYTF

length: 12
J: TRBJ2-5
D: .
V: TRBV12-5
CDR3: CPAPGRQETQYF

length: 12
J: .
D: .
V: TRBV29-1
CDR3: CSVDVGNNEQYF